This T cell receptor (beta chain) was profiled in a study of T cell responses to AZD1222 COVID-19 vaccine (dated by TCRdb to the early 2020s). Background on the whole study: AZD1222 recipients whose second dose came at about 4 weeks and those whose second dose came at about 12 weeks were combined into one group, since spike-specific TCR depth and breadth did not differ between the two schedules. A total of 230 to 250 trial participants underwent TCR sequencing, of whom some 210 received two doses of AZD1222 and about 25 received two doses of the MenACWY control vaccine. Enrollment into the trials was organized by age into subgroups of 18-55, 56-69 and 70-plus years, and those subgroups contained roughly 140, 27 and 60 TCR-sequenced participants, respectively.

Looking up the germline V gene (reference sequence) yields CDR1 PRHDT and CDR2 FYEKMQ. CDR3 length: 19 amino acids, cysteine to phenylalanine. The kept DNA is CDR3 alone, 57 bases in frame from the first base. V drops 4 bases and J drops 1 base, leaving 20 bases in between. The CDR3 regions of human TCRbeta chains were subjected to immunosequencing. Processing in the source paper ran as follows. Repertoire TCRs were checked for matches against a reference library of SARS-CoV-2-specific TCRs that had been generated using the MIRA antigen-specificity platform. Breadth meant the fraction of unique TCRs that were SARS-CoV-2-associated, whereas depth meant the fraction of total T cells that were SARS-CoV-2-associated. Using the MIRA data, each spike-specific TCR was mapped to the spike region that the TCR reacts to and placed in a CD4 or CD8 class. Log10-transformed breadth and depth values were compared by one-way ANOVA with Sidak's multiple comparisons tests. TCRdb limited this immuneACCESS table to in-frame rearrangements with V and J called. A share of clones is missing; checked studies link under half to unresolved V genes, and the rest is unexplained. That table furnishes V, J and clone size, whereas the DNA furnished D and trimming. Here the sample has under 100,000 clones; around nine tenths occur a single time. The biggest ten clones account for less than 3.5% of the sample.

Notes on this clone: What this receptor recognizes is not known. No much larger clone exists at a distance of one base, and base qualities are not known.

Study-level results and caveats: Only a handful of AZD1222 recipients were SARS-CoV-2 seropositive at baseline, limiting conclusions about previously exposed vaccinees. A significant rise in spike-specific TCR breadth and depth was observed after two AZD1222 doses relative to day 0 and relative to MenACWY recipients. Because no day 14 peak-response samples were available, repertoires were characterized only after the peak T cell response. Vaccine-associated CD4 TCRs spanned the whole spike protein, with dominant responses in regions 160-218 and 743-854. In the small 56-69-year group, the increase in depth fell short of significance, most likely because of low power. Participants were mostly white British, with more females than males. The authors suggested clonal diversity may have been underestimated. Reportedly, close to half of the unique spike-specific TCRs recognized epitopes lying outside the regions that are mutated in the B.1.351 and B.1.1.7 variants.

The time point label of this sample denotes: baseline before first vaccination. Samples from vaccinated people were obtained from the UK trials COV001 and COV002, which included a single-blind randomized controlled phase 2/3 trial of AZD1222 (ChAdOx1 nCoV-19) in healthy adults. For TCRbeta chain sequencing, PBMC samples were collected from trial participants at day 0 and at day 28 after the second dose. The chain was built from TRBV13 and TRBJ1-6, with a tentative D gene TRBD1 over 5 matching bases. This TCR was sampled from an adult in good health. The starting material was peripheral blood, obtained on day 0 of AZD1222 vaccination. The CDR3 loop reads CASSSPPDQGGSYNSPLHF. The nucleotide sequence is TGTGCCAGCAGCTCTCCTCCAGACCAGGGTGGATCCTATAATTCACCCCTCCACTTT.